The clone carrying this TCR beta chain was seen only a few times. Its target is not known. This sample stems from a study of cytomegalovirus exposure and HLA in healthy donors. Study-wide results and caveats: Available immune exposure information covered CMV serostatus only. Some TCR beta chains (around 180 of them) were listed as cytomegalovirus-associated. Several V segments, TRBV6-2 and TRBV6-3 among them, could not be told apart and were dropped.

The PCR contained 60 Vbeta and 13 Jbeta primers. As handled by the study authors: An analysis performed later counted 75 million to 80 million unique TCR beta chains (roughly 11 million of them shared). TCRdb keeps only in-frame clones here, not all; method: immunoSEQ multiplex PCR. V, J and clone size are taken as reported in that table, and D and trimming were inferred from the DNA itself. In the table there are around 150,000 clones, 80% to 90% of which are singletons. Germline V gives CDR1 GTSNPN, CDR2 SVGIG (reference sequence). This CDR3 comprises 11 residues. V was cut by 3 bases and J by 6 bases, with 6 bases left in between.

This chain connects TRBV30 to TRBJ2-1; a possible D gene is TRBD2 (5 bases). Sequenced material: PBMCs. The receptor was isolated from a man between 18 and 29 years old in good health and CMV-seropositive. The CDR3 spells CAWRDFNEQFF. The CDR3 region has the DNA TGTGCCTGGAGGGACTTCAATGAGCAGTTCTTC.